Given below is one T cell receptor beta chain in context. The antigen is unknown. This specimen comes from a study of cytomegalovirus exposure and HLA in healthy donors. General study results and limits: It was confirmed in vitro that a few of the CMV-associated chains were specific for CMV antigens.

Some clones are missing from TCRdb's copy, which holds only in-frame ones; the method was immunoSEQ multiplex PCR. The table records roughly 220,000 clones, 90% to 95% of them present only once. Material: PBMCs. This clonotype originated in a young woman in good health and CMV-seronegative.

CDR3 DNA sequence: TGCAGCGTTGAGGGTCTAGCGGGAGGGCGATACAATGAGCAGTTCTTC. Translated, it gives CSVEGLAGGRYNEQFF. The chain is built from TRBV29-1 and TRBJ2-1, with 12 bases aligning to TRBD2. The CDR3 is made up of 16 amino acids. The ends lost 3 bases at V and 4 bases at J; junction bases unmatched: 7. In germline, CDR1 is SQVTM, CDR2 ANQGSEA.